The clone carrying this TCR beta chain has only one observation. What it binds is not known. These data come from a study of T cell repertoires in cytomegalovirus infection. Study-wide background: Public TCR beta signatures marked donors with CMV infection and the matching HLA. Findings and caveats of the study: Carriers of CMV and the relevant HLA type were discriminated by public TCR beta frequency.

TCRdb independently ran MiXCR on the reads; one entry per CDR3 protein. The sample comprises over 150,000 distinct CDR3 sequences, roughly a fifth of which are singletons, and around 3.1% rests with the top ten. Germline-derived CDR1 and CDR2 are MGHDK and SYGVNS. Trimming removed 6 bases from V and 3 bases from J; junction bases left unmatched: 6. There are 14 residues in the CDR3. The chain is built from TRBV25-1 and TRBJ1-1; 8 bases are a match to TRBD1. Sequencing was done on a sample of PBMCs. This clonotype was sampled from a human donor in good health (CMV status not recorded). Some clones in this sample may be carry-over from other donors' samples. This chain's CDR3 is CASRPQGAHTEAFF. CDR3 sequence (DNA): TGTGCCAGCAGACCCCAGGGGGCCCACACTGAAGCTTTCTTT.